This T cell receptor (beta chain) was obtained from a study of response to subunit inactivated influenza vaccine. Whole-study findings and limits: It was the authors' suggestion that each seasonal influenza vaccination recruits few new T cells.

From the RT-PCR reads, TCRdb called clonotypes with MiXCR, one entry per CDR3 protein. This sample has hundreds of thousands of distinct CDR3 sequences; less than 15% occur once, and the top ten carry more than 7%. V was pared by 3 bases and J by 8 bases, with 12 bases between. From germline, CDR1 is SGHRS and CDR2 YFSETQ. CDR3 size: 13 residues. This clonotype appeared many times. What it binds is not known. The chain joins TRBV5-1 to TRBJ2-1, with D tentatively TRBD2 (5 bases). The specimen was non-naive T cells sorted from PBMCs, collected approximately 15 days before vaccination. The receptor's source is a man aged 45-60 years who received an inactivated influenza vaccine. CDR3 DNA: TGCGCCAGCAGCTATACTAGTAACTATGAGCAGTTCTTC. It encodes CASSYTSNYEQFF. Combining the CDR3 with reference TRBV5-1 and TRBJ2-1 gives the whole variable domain KAGVTQTPRYLIKTRGQQVTLSCSPISGHRSVSWYQQTPGQGLQFLFEYFSETQRNKGNFPGRFSGRQFSNSRSEMNVSTLELGDSALYLCASSYTSNYEQFFGPGTRLTVL.